This T cell receptor (beta chain) was captured by sequencing in a study of cytomegalovirus exposure and HLA in healthy donors. As for the study in general: The study's early data release held about 85 million unique TCRs from HLA-typed donors. Study-wide points: Among the sequence variants, a highly shared cluster was likely an artifact of sequencing. In most subjects, TCR beta sequences reportedly gave accurate predictions of HLA-A and HLA-B alleles. At a 0.05 false discovery rate, a later analysis found 16,951 TCR beta sequences to be associated with HLA alleles.

PCR was performed using 60 Vbeta and 13 Jbeta primers. Assay: immunoSEQ multiplex PCR; the TCRdb copy retains only in-frame clones and omits some. This sample carries about 92,000 clones, about 83% of them seen once, and the ten largest clones take 5.6%. CDR1 SGHRS and CDR2 YFSETQ come from the germline V gene. The V gene lost 0 bases and the J gene lost 3 bases, with 13 bases spanning the gap. The CDR3 has 15 residues. Points on this clone: The antigen remains undetermined.

The TCR originated in a woman between 18 and 30 years old in good health and CMV-seropositive. The chain carries TRBV5-1 and TRBJ2-7, with TRBD1 as a possible D gene (5 bases). The sample taken for sequencing was PBMCs. This CDR3 is CASSLEWGRYYEQYF. The CDR3 nucleotides read TGCGCCAGCAGCTTGGAATGGGGCAGGTACTACGAGCAGTACTTC.